These 27 T cell receptor beta chains were sequenced from one sample in a study of cytotoxic CD8 clonotypes in ibrutinib-treated CLL. Clones were read by immunoSEQ multiplex PCR, and TCRdb kept only the in-frame ones, dropping some. The sample has some 160,000 clones; about four fifths are singletons. The sequences come from PBMCs, collected after 12 months of ibrutinib treatment. Receptors were obtained from a human donor with chronic lymphocytic leukemia.

The V call is TRBV5-1, the J call TRBJ2-7; 12 nucleotides agree with TRBD1. Germline values: CDR1 SGHRS, CDR2 YFSETQ. This CDR3 is 15 amino acids long. V was pared by 5 bases and J by 5 bases, with 8 bases of the junction left unmatched. The CDR3 coding sequence is TGCGCCAGCAGTTTAAAGGGACAGGGGGCTGACGAGCAGTACTTC. It yields the protein CASSLKGQGADEQYF.

J is TRBJ1-4 and V is TRBV30; a weak D match, TRBD1 (5 bases). V dropped 6 bases and J dropped 5 bases, with 13 bases sitting between them. This CDR3 comprises 13 residues. From germline, CDR1 is GTSNPN and CDR2 SVGIG (reference sequence). The CDR3 DNA is TGTGCCTGCGACATACAGGAGAATGAAAAACTGTTTTTT. Its protein product is CACDIQENEKLFF.

This rearrangement joins TRBV28 to TRBJ2-5; D might be TRBD1 (6 bases). Germline-derived CDR1 and CDR2 are MDHEN and SYDVKM. The CDR3 contains 15 residues. V was shortened by 5 bases and J by 2 bases, with 15 bases between the two germline ends. Here the CDR3 reads CASSPRVRGQETQYF. CDR3 in DNA: TGTGCCAGCAGTCCTCGTGTCAGGGGTCAAGAGACCCAGTACTTC.

The chain joins TRBV6-6 to TRBJ1-6, with a tentative D call TRBD1 (5 bases). The CDR3 length is 16 residues. In germline, CDR1 is MNHNY, CDR2 SVGAGI (reference sequence). Trimming stripped 6 bases from V and 3 bases from J, with 15 bases between. CDR3 coding DNA: TGTGCCAGCAGGATACACAGGACCGACTATAATTCACCCCTCCACTTT. Protein sequence: CASRIHRTDYNSPLHF.

In this sample, this clone turned up a few times. The chain is built from TRBV7-2 and TRBJ1-2; D not resolved. Germline V gene data show CDR1 as SGHTA and CDR2 as FQGNSA. The CDR3 is 18 amino acids. V gave up 5 bases and J gave up 4 bases, with 26 bases separating them. CDR3 loop: CASSIRNLTLDSRYGYTF. The CDR3 DNA reads as TGTGCCAGCAGCATCCGGAACCTTACATTAGATTCTCGCTATGGCTACACCTTC.

Remarks on this clone: This likely traces to a read error, being one base from a far larger clone. The chain uses TRBV18 and TRBJ1-2; D call uncertain. This CDR3 has 16 amino acids. CDR1 and CDR2 from the germline V gene are KGHSH and LQKENI. The CDR3 region has the DNA TGTGCCAGCTCACCTAGGGAAGGGCCATCTAACTATGACTACACCTTC. Translating it yields CASSPREGPSNYDYTF.

The V call is TRBV6-1, the J call TRBJ2-1; 8 bases line up with TRBD1. The CDR3 covers 15 residues. Germline V lookup: CDR1 MNHNS, CDR2 SASEGT. Trimming took 6 bases from V and 3 from J; bases not matched to a gene: 7. The DNA for the CDR3 is TGTGCCAGCAGACTCGGGACAGGCCTCTACAATGAGCAGTTCTTC. It encodes CASRLGTGLYNEQFF.

The chain combines TRBV25-1 with TRBJ2-7, with 12 positions matching TRBD1. Unmatched junction bases numbered 2, after V lost 6 bases and J lost 2 bases. The germline V gene has CDR1 MGHDK and CDR2 SYGVNS. CDR3 length: 14 residues. Here the CDR3 reads CASRGTGGTYEQYF. CDR3 DNA sequence: TGTGCCAGCAGGGGGACAGGGGGCACCTACGAGCAGTACTTC.

This sequence joins TRBV18 and TRBJ2-2, with TRBD1 identical over 9 bases. The germline V gene encodes CDR1 KGHSH and CDR2 LQKENI. With 5 bases clipped from V and 4 bases from J, the junction kept 14 bases outside the gene matches. This CDR3 has 18 residues. CDR3 nucleotide sequence: TGTGCCAGCTCATCTCAGGACAGGGGCCCGCCCCCCACCGGGGAGCTGTTTTTT. Its translation is CASSSQDRGPPPTGELFF.

V and J are TRBV10-3 and TRBJ1-3, with 11 bases fitting TRBD1. The CDR3 runs 15 residues. The germline CDR1 and CDR2 sequences are ENHRY and SYGVKD. Germline trimming cut 8 bases from V and 2 bases from J; bases unmatched to any gene: 5. As DNA, the CDR3 is TGTGCCATCGGGACAGGGGGAAGCGCTGGAAACACCATATATTTT. Encoded protein: CAIGTGGSAGNTIYF.

This chain links TRBV2 with TRBJ1-2; D perhaps matches TRBD1 (5 bases). The CDR3 is made up of 17 amino acids. The V end was cut by 5 bases, the J end by 4 bases, with 23 bases between. The germline V gene has CDR1 SNHLY and CDR2 FYNNEI. CDR3 nucleotides: TGTGCCAGCAGTATCAGCCGTCTCGGGGGTGAGGGCTATGGCTACACCTTC. Translating gives CASSISRLGGEGYGYTF.

A few counts support this clone. V usage is TRBV19 and J usage is TRBJ1-6, with 8 bases fitting TRBD1. V was pared by 4 bases and J by 8 bases, with 7 bases of the junction left unmatched. The CDR3 is made up of 15 amino acids. Germline-derived CDR1 and CDR2 are LNHDA and SQIVND (reference sequence). CDR3 nucleotides: TGTGCCAGTAGTACCCAAGGACAGGGTTATTCACCCCTCCACTTT. The encoded protein is CASSTQGQGYSPLHF.

V is TRBV4-1 and J is TRBJ2-2; D unresolved. Germline loops: CDR1 MGHRA, CDR2 YSYEKL. V was trimmed by 0 bases and J by 5 bases, leaving 7 bases between them. The CDR3 consists of 14 residues. CDR3 nucleotide sequence: TGCGCCAGCAGCCAAGACAGACAAACCGGGGAGCTGTTTTTT. This sequence encodes CASSQDRQTGELFF.

The chain recombines TRBV21-1 with TRBJ2-7; the D call TRBD1 from the table was never checked on the DNA. TRBV21-1 has pseudogene status. The CDR3 runs 22 residues. The CDR3 is CASSKERDRKPGTGQASYEQYF. The CDR3 DNA sequence: TGTGCCAGCAGCAAAGAACGGGACAGGAAGCCCGGGACCGGTCAGGCCTCCTACGAGCAGTACTTC.

The J gene is TRBJ2-5, the V gene TRBV15; 8 bases fit TRBD2. Per germline, CDR1 LNHNV and CDR2 YYDKDF (reference sequence). V gave up 0 bases and J gave up 4 bases; unmatched junction bases: 16. The CDR3 consists of 19 residues. The chain's CDR3 is CATSREGHGRGALRETQYF. CDR3 sequence (DNA): TGTGCCACCAGCAGAGAGGGACACGGGCGGGGGGCCCTTCGAGAGACCCAGTACTTC.

J is TRBJ2-7 and V is TRBV7-2; 7 bases align to TRBD1. From germline, CDR1 is SGHTA and CDR2 FQGNSA. This CDR3 is 14 amino acids long. V was clipped by 1 base and J by 3 bases; unmatched bases: 3. Written as DNA, the CDR3 is TGTGCCAGCAGCTTAGGGACAGGTAACTACGAGCAGTACTTC. This codes for CASSLGTGNYEQYF. Combining the CDR3 with reference TRBV7-2 and TRBJ2-7 gives the whole variable domain GAGVSQSPSNKVTEKGKDVELRCDPISGHTALYWYRQSLGQGLEFLIYFQGNSAPDKSGLPSDRFSAERTGGSVSTLTIQRTQQEDSAVYLCASSLGTGNYEQYFGPGTRLTVT.

This chain links TRBV5-1 with TRBJ1-2; TRBD1 matches 12 bases. V trimming: 2 bases; J trimming: 6 bases; junction bases outside the gene matches: 8. This CDR3 region has 16 residues. Germline V lookup: CDR1 SGHRS, CDR2 YFSETQ. The CDR3 sequence: CASSFTPGQGANGYTF. Here the CDR3 DNA reads TGCGCCAGCAGCTTCACACCGGGACAGGGGGCCAATGGCTACACCTTC.

The CDR3 spells CASSQSAGRVSNQPQHF. The CDR3 DNA sequence: TGCGCCAGCAGTCAATCGGCCGGGAGGGTTAGCAATCAGCCCCAGCATTTT. The V and J genes are TRBV23-1 and TRBJ1-5, with no clear D. TRBV23-1 qualifies as an ORF whose function is uncertain. Trimming stripped 0 bases from V and 0 bases from J, with 12 bases between. CDR3 length: 17 residues.

This chain joins TRBV27 and TRBJ2-1; TRBD1 aligns across 8 bases. Trimming at V came to 6 bases and at J to 6 bases, leaving 16 bases not matched to a gene. CDR1 MNHEY and CDR2 SMNVEV come from the germline V gene (reference sequence). The CDR3 is 17 residues long. In DNA form, the CDR3 reads TGTGCCAGCAGCCTACGGGCCCCCGGACAGGGATCCAATGAGCAGTTCTTC. Translation: CASSLRAPGQGSNEQFF.

The gene calls are TRBV19 and TRBJ1-1; D may be TRBD1 (5 bases). V was clipped by 5 bases and J by 0 bases, with 19 bases between them. CDR1 is LNHDA and CDR2 is SQIVND in the germline V gene (reference sequence). The CDR3 has 17 amino acids. CDR3 region: CASSFLSAGTMNTEAFF. For the CDR3, the DNA is TGTGCCAGTAGTTTTCTATCGGCAGGGACCATGAACACTGAAGCTTTCTTT.

CDR3 residues: CASSLRADWGYEQYF. The CDR3 DNA follows: TGTGCCAGCAGCTTACGGGCAGACTGGGGATACGAGCAGTACTTC. The chain joins TRBV7-3 to TRBJ2-7; D is unclear. The CDR3 length is 15 residues. Germline V CDR1 and CDR2: SGHTA, FQGTGA. V was pared by 2 bases and J by 4 bases, with 15 bases between.

This clone was seen once. The chain links TRBV28 to TRBJ2-1, with D uncertain. V was shortened by 7 bases and J by 8 bases, with 18 bases between the two germline ends. CDR1 and CDR2 from the germline V gene are MDHEN and SYDVKM. The CDR3 spans 14 residues. CDR3 sequence reads: CASTRPWNRDEQFF. The DNA of the CDR3 is TGTGCCAGCACCCGACCCTGGAATAGAGATGAGCAGTTCTTC.

The CDR3 region has the DNA TGTGCCAGCAGCGTAGGTGGTAGCGGGTCTACCTACGAGCAGTACTTC. Residues: CASSVGGSGSTYEQYF. The chain carries TRBV9 and TRBJ2-7, with 7 bases that match TRBD2. This CDR3 contains 16 residues. Looked up from germline, CDR1 is SGDLS and CDR2 is YYNGEE. After removal of 0 bases from V and 2 bases from J, the junction contained 8 bases not matched to a gene.

Only one count was recorded for this clone. This chain connects TRBV19 to TRBJ1-5; the D gene is possibly TRBD1 (5 bases). Deletions cut 7 bases from V and 0 bases from J, with 13 bases between. The CDR3 spans 15 residues. Germline lookup yields CDR1 LNHDA and CDR2 SQIVND (reference sequence). DNA of the CDR3: TGTGCCAGTACTTGGCAGGGCCATAGCAATCAGCCCCAGCATTTT. This translates into CASTWQGHSNQPQHF.

This clone showed up just a few times. This chain's CDR3 is CASSLRQRSGYTF. The CDR3 DNA is TGTGCCAGCAGCTTAAGGCAAAGAAGTGGCTACACCTTC. V usage is TRBV7-2 and J usage is TRBJ1-2; no clear D. The length of the CDR3 is 13 residues. The ends were cut back, 2 bases at V and 7 bases at J, with 11 bases in the middle. CDR1 SGHTA and CDR2 FQGNSA come from the germline V gene.

V usage is TRBV28 and J usage is TRBJ1-2, with 8 bases identical to TRBD1. Trimming took 4 bases from V and 8 from J; bases not matched to a gene: 6. The CDR3 runs to 13 residues. The germline V gene has CDR1 MDHEN and CDR2 SYDVKM. The CDR3 DNA reads TGTGCCAGCAGTTCATCAGGGGGCGACGGCTACACCTTC. Protein sequence: CASSSSGGDGYTF.

This chain connects TRBV4-3 to TRBJ2-1, with D perhaps matching TRBD2 (5 bases). Trimming removed 0 bases at V and 8 bases at J, with 17 bases between. Germline CDR1 reads LGHNA; CDR2 reads YSLEER. The CDR3 has 16 residues. CDR3 in amino acids: CASSQEVARGRHEQFF. The CDR3 nucleotides read TGCGCCAGCAGCCAAGAGGTGGCTAGAGGGCGGCATGAGCAGTTCTTC.